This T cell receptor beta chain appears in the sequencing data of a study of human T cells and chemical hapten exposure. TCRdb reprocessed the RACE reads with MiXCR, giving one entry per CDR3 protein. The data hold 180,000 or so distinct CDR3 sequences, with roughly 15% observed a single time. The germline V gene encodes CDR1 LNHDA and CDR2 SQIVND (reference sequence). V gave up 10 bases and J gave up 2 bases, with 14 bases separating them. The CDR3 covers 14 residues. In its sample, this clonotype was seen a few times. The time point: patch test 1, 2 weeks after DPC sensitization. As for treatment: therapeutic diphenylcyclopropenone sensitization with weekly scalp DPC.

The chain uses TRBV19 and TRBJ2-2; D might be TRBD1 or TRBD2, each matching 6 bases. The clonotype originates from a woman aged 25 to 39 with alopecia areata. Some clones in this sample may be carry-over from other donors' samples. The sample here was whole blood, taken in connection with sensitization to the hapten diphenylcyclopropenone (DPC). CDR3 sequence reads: CATPRGLNTGELFF. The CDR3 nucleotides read TGTGCCACCCCTCGGGGGCTAAACACCGGGGAGCTGTTTTTT.